The 7 T cell receptor beta chains below all came from one sample that was sequenced in a study of blood T cell repertoires in COVID-19. This table comes from immunoSEQ multiplex PCR, and its TCRdb copy is limited to in-frame clones, with some not included. The sample holds hundreds of thousands of clones; about nine tenths are singletons and the top ten take 0.87%. Sequencing used PBMCs or T cells enriched from blood (not recorded which). All receptors come from a man aged 50-59 years who had been exposed to COVID-19.

This chain joins TRBV7-2 and TRBJ2-5; 12 bases match TRBD2. The junction had 3 bases not matched to a gene; V was cut back by 4 bases and J by 0 bases. Germline V gives CDR1 SGHTA, CDR2 FQGNSA. The CDR3 covers 16 residues. Here the CDR3 DNA reads TGTGCCAGCAGCTGGACTAGCGGGGTATACCAAGAGACCCAGTACTTC. This encodes CASSWTSGVYQETQYF. The full variable domain, in which reference TRBV7-2 and TRBJ2-5 provide the parts outside the CDR3, is GAGVSQSPSNKVTEKGKDVELRCDPISGHTALYWYRQSLGQGLEFLIYFQGNSAPDKSGLPSDRFSAERTGGSVSTLTIQRTQQEDSAVYLCASSWTSGVYQETQYFGPGTRLLVL.

The chain combines TRBV18 with TRBJ2-2; 7 nucleotides line up with TRBD2. The germline V gene encodes CDR1 KGHSH and CDR2 LQKENI. CDR3 length: 15 amino acids. Trimming at V came to 4 bases and at J to 1 base, leaving 3 bases not matched to a gene. The CDR3 coding sequence is TGTGCCAGCTCACTCGCTAGCGGGAACACCGGGGAGCTGTTTTTT. Residues: CASSLASGNTGELFF.

This clone has a single count. This chain connects TRBV30 to TRBJ1-2; weak D call: TRBD1 (6 bases). Trimming took 0 bases from V and 5 from J, leaving 25 bases between them. This CDR3 region has 18 residues. Germline CDR1 is GTSNPN and CDR2 is SVGIG (reference sequence). This CDR3 reads CAWSVFRLQGTVRYGYTF. The CDR3 DNA follows: TGTGCCTGGAGTGTGTTTCGGTTACAGGGCACGGTCCGATATGGCTACACCTTC.

This chain connects TRBV15 to TRBJ1-4; D unclear. The CDR3 is 13 amino acids. V lost 2 bases, J lost 4 bases, and 5 bases lay in between. Germline CDR1 and CDR2: LNHNV and YYDKDF (reference sequence). Here the CDR3 reads CATSRQFNEKLFF. The CDR3 DNA reads TGTGCCACCAGCAGACAGTTTAATGAAAAACTGTTTTTT.

The chain joins TRBV28 to TRBJ1-2; TRBD1 is a possible D gene (6 bases). The CDR3 consists of 16 residues. V was clipped by 5 bases and J by 7 bases, with 23 bases between them. CDR1 is MDHEN, CDR2 SYDVKM, per germline. For the CDR3, the DNA is TGTGCCAGCAGTACCCGTGGGGGGGCGCTAAGAAGTGGCTACACCTTC. It codes for CASSTRGGALRSGYTF.

The chain links TRBV3-1 (or the pseudogene TRBV3-2) to TRBJ1-5, with D uncertain. Between the trimmed V and J ends, which lost 0 bases and 5 bases, there was a span of 8 bases. Germline CDR1 and CDR2: LGHDT and YNNKEL (reference sequence). The CDR3 sequence is 14 residues long. CDR3 DNA: TGTGCCAGCAGCCAAGAGTCGGTTTATCAGCCCCAGCATTTT. Translated: CASSQESVYQPQHF.

V and J are TRBV4-2 and TRBJ1-2; 8 nucleotides agree with TRBD1. The CDR3 runs 15 residues. The J segment lost 5 bases and the V segment lost 1 base, leaving 6 bases of the junction unmatched. Per germline, CDR1 LGHNA and CDR2 YNFKEQ. CDR3 region: CASSQASRGQYGYTF. CDR3 DNA sequence: TGTGCCAGCAGCCAAGCGAGCAGGGGGCAGTATGGCTACACCTTC.